This T cell receptor beta chain was retrieved from a study of blood T cell repertoires in COVID-19. Across the whole study: Samples representing acute and convalescent COVID-19 were sourced from the United States, Italy and Spain. T cells, B-cell-depleted T cells, or PBMCs supplied cDNA or gDNA.

Original data processing: Quantification of nucleated cells was approximated via reference gene primer amplification. TCRdb's copy holds only in-frame clones and misses some; the assay was immunoSEQ multiplex PCR. The V and J calls and the clone size are those of that table, but D and trimming were determined from the DNA. Of approximately 210,000 clones in the sample, more than 70% were seen once. Germline V gene sequence: CDR1 MNHNY, CDR2 SVGAGI (reference sequence). V lost 2 bases and J lost 5, with 7 bases in between. The CDR3 runs to 14 residues. V gene TRBV6-6 combines with J gene TRBJ1-6, with D hard to call. The TCR sequence derives from a woman aged 80 or over with acute or convalescent COVID-19. Sequencing input: peripheral blood. Written as DNA, the CDR3 is TGTGCCAGCAGTTACGCCGGGAATAATTCACCCCTCCACTTT. Translation gives CASSYAGNNSPLHF.